This entry is about one T cell receptor (beta chain). Its specificity is unknown. This record comes from a study of OX40 agonist ivuxolimab in advanced cancers. Study-wide background: Patients took ivuxolimab, an agonistic anti-OX40 (CD134) antibody. Every 2 weeks, patients received ivuxolimab intravenously, dosed at 0.01 to 10 mg/kg. Averaging 60 years in age, with a range of about 23 to 90, the cohort was approximately 83% male. Findings of the study overall: Averaging showed that CD8+ T cells had more expanded clones than CD4+ did.

There are 17 residues in the CDR3. CDR1 and CDR2 from the germline V gene are SEHNR and FQNEAQ (reference sequence). With 0 bases removed from V and 7 bases from J, the gap between germline ends came to 16 bases. Method: immunoSEQ multiplex PCR; TCRdb's copy keeps in-frame clones and lacks some. The repertoire consists of fewer than 85,000 clones, with over 75% occurring once and the leading ten covering around 7.5%. V is TRBV7-9 and J is TRBJ1-6; D gene ambiguous. The sequence derives from an adult with an advanced solid tumor such as melanoma, head and neck, liver or kidney cancer. The sequences come from CD4+ or CD8+ T cells sorted from blood, collected in a trial of the OX40 agonist ivuxolimab. This CDR3 reads CASSLALTELGNSPLHF. For the CDR3, the DNA is TGTGCCAGCAGCTTAGCCCTGACGGAGTTGGGGAATTCACCCCTCCACTTT.